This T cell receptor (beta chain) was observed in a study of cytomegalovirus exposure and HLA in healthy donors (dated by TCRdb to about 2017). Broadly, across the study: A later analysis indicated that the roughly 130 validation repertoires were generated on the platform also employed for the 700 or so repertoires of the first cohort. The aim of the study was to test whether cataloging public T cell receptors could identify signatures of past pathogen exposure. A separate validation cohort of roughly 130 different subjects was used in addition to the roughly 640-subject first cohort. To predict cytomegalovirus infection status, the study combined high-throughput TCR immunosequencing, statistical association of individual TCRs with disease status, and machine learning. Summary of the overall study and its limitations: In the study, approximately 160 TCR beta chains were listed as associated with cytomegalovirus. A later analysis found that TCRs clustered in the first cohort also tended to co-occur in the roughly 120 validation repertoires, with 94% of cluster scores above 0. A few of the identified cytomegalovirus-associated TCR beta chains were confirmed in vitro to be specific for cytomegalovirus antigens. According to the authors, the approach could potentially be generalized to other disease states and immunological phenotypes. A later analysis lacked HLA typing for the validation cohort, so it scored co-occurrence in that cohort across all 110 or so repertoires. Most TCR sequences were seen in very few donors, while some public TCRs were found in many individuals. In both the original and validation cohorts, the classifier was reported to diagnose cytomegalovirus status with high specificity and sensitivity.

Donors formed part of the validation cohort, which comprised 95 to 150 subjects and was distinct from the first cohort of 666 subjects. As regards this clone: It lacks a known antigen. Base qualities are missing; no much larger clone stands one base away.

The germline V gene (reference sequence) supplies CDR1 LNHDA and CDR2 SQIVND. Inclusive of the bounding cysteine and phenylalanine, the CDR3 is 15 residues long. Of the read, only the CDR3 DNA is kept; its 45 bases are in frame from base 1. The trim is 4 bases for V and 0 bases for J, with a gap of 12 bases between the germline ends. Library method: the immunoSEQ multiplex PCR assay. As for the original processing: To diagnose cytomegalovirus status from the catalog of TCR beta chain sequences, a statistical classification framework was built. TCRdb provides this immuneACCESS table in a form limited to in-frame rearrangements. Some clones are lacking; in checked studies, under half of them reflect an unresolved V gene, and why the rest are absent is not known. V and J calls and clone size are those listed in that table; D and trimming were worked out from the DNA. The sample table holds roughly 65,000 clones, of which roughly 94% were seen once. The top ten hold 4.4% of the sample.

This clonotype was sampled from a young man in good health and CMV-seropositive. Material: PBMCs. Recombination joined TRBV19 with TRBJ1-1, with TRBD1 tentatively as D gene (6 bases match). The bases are TGTGCCAGTAGTACGACGGGACATCTGAACACTGAAGCTTTCTTT. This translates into CASSTTGHLNTEAFF.